The next 12 T cell receptor beta chains were all read from a single sample in a study of neurological immune-mediated disorders. TCRdb reanalysed the 5' RACE reads using MiXCR and keeps one entry per CDR3 protein. Among some 57,000 distinct CDR3 sequences, about 3.7% were seen once, and the ten largest hold 6.5%. The sequenced sample was PBMCs. The receptors here all came from a man aged 55 to 70 with multiple sclerosis.

The chain combines TRBV20-1 with TRBJ2-3, with D hard to call. Germline V gene sequence: CDR1 DFQATT, CDR2 SNEGSKA (reference sequence). The CDR3 runs 15 residues. The germline V and J ends were trimmed by 1 base and 5 bases, with 16 bases remaining between them. As DNA, the CDR3 is TGCAGTGCTAGAGTGGACCTAGGGTTTCAAGATACGCAGTATTTT. Translation: CSARVDLGFQDTQYF.

This clonotype occurred a few times. The CDR3 loop reads CATAFQELPGQFF. CDR3 in DNA: TGTGCCACCGCCTTCCAGGAACTCCCCGGACAGTTCTTC. The chain employs TRBV15 and TRBJ2-1; D is ambiguous. Trimming pared 8 bases from V and 13 bases from J, leaving 21 bases between. The CDR3 runs to 13 residues. Germline assignment: CDR1 LNHNV and CDR2 YYDKDF (reference sequence).

This clonotype has ten or more counts. The genes are TRBV4-1 and TRBJ1-1; D is possibly TRBD1 (6 bases). Germline values: CDR1 MGHRA, CDR2 YSYEKL. V shed 2 bases and J shed 3 bases, with 10 bases lying between them. This CDR3 contains 14 residues. This CDR3 is CASSQKPGDTEAFF. DNA for the CDR3: TGCGCCAGCAGCCAAAAACCAGGGGACACTGAAGCTTTCTTT.

Comments on this clonotype: A much larger clone lies one base from this, so it may be a read error. A read error is likely, as this CDR3 ends without the conserved phenylalanine or tryptophan. The chain combines TRBV20-1 with TRBJ2-7, with D possibly being TRBD2 (5 bases). Germline lookup yields CDR1 DFQATT and CDR2 SNEGSKA (reference sequence). This CDR3 is built from 12 residues. Trimming stripped 3 bases from V and 7 bases from J, with 13 bases between. In DNA form, the CDR3 reads TGCAGTGCTAGGCCAGGACTGCGGGAGCAGTACATC. It yields the protein CSARPGLREQYI.

This clonotype was picked up many times. The chain couples TRBV5-1 to TRBJ1-2, with D possibly being TRBD1 (5 bases). The CDR3 length is 14 residues. Between the trimmed V and J ends, which lost 7 bases and 2 bases, there was a span of 15 bases. CDR1 is SGHRS, CDR2 YFSETQ, per germline. CDR3 sequence: CASRWGDLNYGYTF. The CDR3 bases are TGCGCCAGCCGTTGGGGGGATCTGAACTATGGCTACACCTTC.

This clonotype showed up many times. The chain recombines TRBV6-6 with TRBJ2-1, with D unclear. This CDR3 comprises 17 residues. Germline assignment: CDR1 MNHNY and CDR2 SVGAGI (reference sequence). Trimming cost V 0 bases and J 2 bases, with 14 bases left between them. CDR3 protein: CASSYSLNPNAYNEQFF. CDR3 in DNA: TGTGCCAGCAGTTACTCTCTAAATCCTAACGCCTACAATGAGCAGTTCTTC.

This clonotype has ten or more counts. The rearrangement uses TRBV7-2 and TRBJ1-2, with 9 positions matching TRBD1. Losses at the gene ends were 0 bases for V and 8 bases for J; bases not matched to a gene: 13. Germline V gene lookup returns CDR1 SGHTA and CDR2 FQGNSA. The CDR3 runs to 17 residues. The CDR3 bases are TGTGCCAGCAGCTTAGCCCTTACTGTTGGACAGGGGAGCGGCTACACCTTC. Residues: CASSLALTVGQGSGYTF.

This clonotype showed up many times. The CDR3: CASSLNGAGDLGGNTEAFF. The CDR3 bases are TGCGCCAGCAGCTTGAATGGTGCTGGTGACCTGGGTGGGAACACTGAAGCTTTCTTT. The chain links TRBV5-1 to TRBJ1-1; D gene ambiguous. The length of the CDR3 is 19 residues. Germline V gene data show CDR1 as SGHRS and CDR2 as YFSETQ. V lost 1 base, J lost 1 base, and 23 bases lay in between.

This clonotype has ten or more counts. The V gene is TRBV24-1, the J gene TRBJ2-1; 7 nucleotides align to TRBD1. Germline CDR1 and CDR2: KGHDR and SFDVKD. This CDR3 is 16 amino acids long. J was trimmed by 4 bases and V by 3 bases; bases with no gene match: 8. The CDR3 DNA follows: TGTGCCACCAGTGATCAACCGGGACAGACTTACAATGAGCAGTTCTTC. Protein product: CATSDQPGQTYNEQFF.

This clonotype was seen at least ten times. The gene calls are TRBV7-2 and TRBJ1-3, with D unresolved. V was cut by 5 bases and J by 0 bases, with 2 bases left in between. The CDR3 contains 12 residues. Germline values: CDR1 SGHTA, CDR2 FQGNSA. The CDR3 sequence: CASSHSGNTIYF. The DNA for the CDR3 is TGTGCCAGCAGCCACTCTGGAAACACCATATATTTT.

This clonotype came up many times. The chain employs TRBV6-1 and TRBJ1-1; no clear D gene. V lost 4 bases and J lost 5, with 11 bases in between. The CDR3 is 13 residues long. The germline gives CDR1 MNHNS, CDR2 SASEGT. For the CDR3, the DNA is TGTGCCAGCAGTGGGTACTTGGGGACTGAAGCTTTCTTT. This sequence encodes CASSGYLGTEAFF.

The chain recombines TRBV20-1 with TRBJ1-1, with D possibly matching TRBD1 (6 bases). Per the germline V gene, CDR1 is DFQATT and CDR2 is SNEGSKA (reference sequence). This CDR3 spans 14 amino acids. The V and J ends lost 0 bases and 1 base respectively, with 9 bases between them. The CDR3: CSARDTGWNTEAFF. CDR3 sequence (DNA): TGCAGTGCTAGAGACACAGGGTGGAACACTGAAGCTTTCTTT.